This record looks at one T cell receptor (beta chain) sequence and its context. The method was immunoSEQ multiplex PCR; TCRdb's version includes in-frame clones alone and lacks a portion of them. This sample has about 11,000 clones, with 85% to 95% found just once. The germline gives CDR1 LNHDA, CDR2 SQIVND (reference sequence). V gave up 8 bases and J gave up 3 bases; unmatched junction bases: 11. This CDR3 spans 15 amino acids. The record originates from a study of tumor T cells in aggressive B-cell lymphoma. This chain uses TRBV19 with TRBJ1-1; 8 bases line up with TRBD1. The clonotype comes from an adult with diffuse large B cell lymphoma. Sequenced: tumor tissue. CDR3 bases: TGTGCCAGTCGGCGGCAGGGGGCACGGGACACTGAAGCTTTCTTT. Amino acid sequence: CASRRQGARDTEAFF.